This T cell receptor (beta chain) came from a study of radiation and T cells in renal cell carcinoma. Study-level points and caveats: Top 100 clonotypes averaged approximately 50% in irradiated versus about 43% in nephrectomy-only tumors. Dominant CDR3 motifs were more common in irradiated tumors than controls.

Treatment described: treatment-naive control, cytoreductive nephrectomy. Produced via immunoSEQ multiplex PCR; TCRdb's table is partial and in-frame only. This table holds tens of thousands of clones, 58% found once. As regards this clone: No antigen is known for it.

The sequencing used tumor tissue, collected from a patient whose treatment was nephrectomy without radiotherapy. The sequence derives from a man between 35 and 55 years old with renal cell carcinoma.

This chain's CDR3 is CAIRQGAGNTIYF. For the CDR3, the DNA is TGTGCCATACGACAGGGGGCTGGAAACACCATATATTTT. The V gene is TRBV10-3, the J gene TRBJ1-3; 9 nucleotides agree with TRBD1. Germline CDR1 reads ENHRY; CDR2 reads SYGVKD. The ends lost 9 bases at V and 2 bases at J; junction bases unmatched: 2. The CDR3 extends over 13 amino acids.